A single sample is the source of the 2 T cell receptor beta chains below, sequenced in a study of cytomegalovirus exposure and HLA in healthy donors. The PCR ran on 60 Vbeta and 13 Jbeta primers. The data were produced by immunoSEQ multiplex PCR, yet TCRdb's version contains in-frame clones alone and is incomplete. The table shows around 240,000 clones, with 82% occurring only once. Input material: PBMCs. Receptor source: a middle-aged woman in good health and CMV-seropositive.

The chain combines TRBV9 with TRBJ2-3; TRBD2 matches 10 bases. This CDR3 region has 17 residues. Germline-derived CDR1 and CDR2 are SGDLS and YYNGEE. Trimming cost V 3 bases and J 2 bases; bases outside gene matches: 9. CDR3 sequence: CASSANRLAGITDTQYF. For the CDR3, the DNA is TGTGCCAGCAGCGCCAACAGACTAGCGGGTATCACAGATACGCAGTATTTT. Filled out from reference TRBV9 and TRBJ2-3, the complete variable domain reads DSGVTQTPKHLITATGQRVTLRCSPRSGDLSVYWYQQSLDQGLQFLIQYYNGEERAKGNILERFSAQQFPDLHSELNLSSLELGDSALYFCASSANRLAGITDTQYFGPGTRLTVL.

V is TRBV7-2 and J is TRBJ1-5; tentatively, D is TRBD1 (5 bases). CDR3 length: 13 amino acids. Germline V gene lookup returns CDR1 SGHTA and CDR2 FQGNSA. Trimming took off 6 bases at V and 5 bases at J, with 11 bases between the two ends. The CDR3 sequence is CASSSQGYQPQHF. CDR3 in DNA: TGTGCCAGCAGTTCTCAGGGTTATCAGCCCCAGCATTTT.